The 6 T cell receptor beta chains below come from one sample, sequenced in a study of blood T cell repertoires in COVID-19. Clones were sequenced by immunoSEQ multiplex PCR, and TCRdb holds only the in-frame ones, with some missing. Of 250,000 to 350,000 clones in the sample, over 75% were seen once. Specimen: peripheral blood. These receptors originate from a man aged 18-30 years with active or convalescent COVID-19.

V is TRBV7-2 and J is TRBJ2-2; TRBD2 matches at 9 bases. Trimming cost V 2 bases and J 6 bases; bases outside gene matches: 4. The CDR3 spans 15 residues. Germline V gene sequence: CDR1 SGHTA, CDR2 FQGNSA. CDR3 nucleotides: TGTGCCAGCAGCTTAATAGCGGGGGATTCCGGGGAGCTGTTTTTT. Translated, it gives CASSLIAGDSGELFF.

J is TRBJ2-6 and V is TRBV21-1; the table gives TRBD1 as D, unverified against the DNA. TRBV21-1 is reported as a pseudogene. The CDR3 totals 18 residues. The CDR3 coding sequence is TGTGCCAGCAGCAAAGACCGCAGGGGATTCTCTGGGGCCAACGTCCTGACTTTC. This sequence encodes CASSKDRRGFSGANVLTF.

V and J are TRBV3-1 (or the pseudogene TRBV3-2) and TRBJ2-5, with 8 bases fitting TRBD2. Germline V gene data show CDR1 as LGHDT and CDR2 as YNNKEL (reference sequence). The junction had 2 bases not matched to a gene; V was cut back by 1 base and J by 4 bases. The CDR3 covers 14 residues. CDR3 nucleotide sequence: TGTGCCAGCAGCCAAGCGGGGGGGCGAGAGACCCAGTACTTC. Protein: CASSQAGGRETQYF.

V is TRBV4-1 and J is TRBJ1-2; the D is unclear. This CDR3 contains 14 residues. The germline V gene encodes CDR1 MGHRA and CDR2 YSYEKL. Trimming cost V 0 bases and J 4 bases, with 9 bases left between them. The CDR3, as DNA: TGCGCCAGCAGCCAAGATTCCGCAGGCTATGGCTACACCTTC. Its translation: CASSQDSAGYGYTF.

The chain couples TRBV6-5 to TRBJ2-7, with TRBD1 matching over 7 bases. The junction had 7 bases not matched to a gene; V was cut back by 2 bases and J by 0 bases. Germline V gene sequence: CDR1 MNHEY, CDR2 SVGAGI. The CDR3 extends over 16 amino acids. The CDR3 loop is CASSYAGQAYSYEQYF. In DNA form, the CDR3 reads TGTGCCAGCAGTTACGCAGGACAGGCCTACTCCTACGAGCAGTACTTC.

The sample holds a few counts of this clone. The V gene is TRBV7-9, the J gene TRBJ1-4; 7 bases are shared with TRBD1. Germline V gene sequence: CDR1 SEHNR, CDR2 FQNEAQ (reference sequence). Trimming took 2 bases from V and 4 from J; bases not matched to a gene: 4. CDR3 size: 15 residues. The DNA for the CDR3 is TGTGCCAGCAGCTTAAGACAGGGCCTTAATGAAAAACTGTTTTTT. The encoded protein is CASSLRQGLNEKLFF.